Reported below is one T cell receptor (beta chain). This receptor's antigen is unknown. Compared with germline, one end of the junction differs, possibly owing to a read error. These data belong to a study of a mutant IDH1 vaccine in newly diagnosed glioma (dated by TCRdb to the early 2020s). Background for the entire study: Eight vaccinations were administered to patients in weeks 1, 3, 5, 7, 11, 15, 19 and 23, corresponding to visits V03 through V10. Prior to enrollment, standard therapy consisting of radiotherapy alone, temozolomide alone, or radiochemotherapy with temozolomide had been administered to patients, with the combination being received by most patients. Peripheral blood was collected at six visits: V03 (baseline), V05, V07, V10, V12 and V13. Vaccination was initiated 4-6 weeks after radiotherapy alone, or concurrently with temozolomide cycles in the chemotherapy-containing groups. Of the 32 patients who were treated, approximately 60% were male and 37.5% were female, and the mean age was approximately 40 years. Longitudinal TCRB deep sequencing was done for 25 treated patients, wherever samples were available for exploratory analyses. Study-level results and caveats: PBMC samples for TCRB deep sequencing were selected based on availability. No apparent relationship was observed between pseudoprogression and alterations in the top peripheral T cell clonotypes detected by TCRB sequencing. Vaccine-induced immune responses across multiple MHC alleles were detected in 90% to 95% of patients. It was noted by the authors that analyses of patient blood samples could not be reproduced owing to sample limitations.

The germline V gene gives CDR1 as MNHNS and CDR2 as SASEGT. The CDR3 has 15 amino acids, counting the end cysteine and phenylalanine. The CDR3 DNA has 45 bases and is translated from base 1. What the time point label conveys for this sample: week 23, last vaccination. Each vaccine dose was 300 ug of a 20-mer mutant IDH1 peptide in Montanide, given subcutaneously with topical imiquimod. The donors had newly diagnosed IDH1-mutant astrocytomas of WHO grade 3 or 4 that showed loss of nuclear ATRX. The samples were drawn from NOA16, a multicentre, single-arm, open-label phase I trial in Germany that tested a mutant IDH1 peptide vaccine in humans for the first time. Genomic DNA for TCRB sequencing was isolated from EDTA blood with the DNeasy Blood and Tissue Kit. Libraries were made using the immunoSEQ multiplex PCR assay. The hsTCRB Kit was used according to the manufacturer's protocol to amplify rearranged TCR beta chain sequences. TCRB libraries were sequenced on an Illumina MiSeq. For the original study's pipeline: The kit vendor's proprietary platform handled demultiplexing, trimming and gene mapping. Imported from immuneACCESS, the table was reduced by TCRdb to in-frame sequences with V and J called. These copies leave out some clones; in studies compared against another copy, an unresolved V gene accounts for under half, and the cause of the remainder is not known. Clone size and V and J calls were adopted from that table, with D and trimming inferred from the DNA. The sample yields roughly 28,000 clones; 65% to 85% were counted once. Roughly 8% of the sample is taken by the ten largest.

The sequence joins TRBV6-1 to TRBJ2-5, with no D gene named confidently. The source of this sequence is a woman aged 18-29 years with glioma. Sequencing was performed on PBMCs, taken from a glioma patient whose treatment included an IDH1 peptide vaccine. The base sequence is TGTGCCAGCAGTGATGCGCAGCTATACCAAGAGCCCCAGTACTTC. This yields the protein CASSDAQLYQEPQYF.